A selection of T cell receptor beta chains follows, all from one sample in a study of shared clonotypes between healthy human individuals. TCRdb keeps only in-frame clones here, not all; method: immunoSEQ multiplex PCR. This table has 1.6 million or so clones, more than 95% appearing once. The sample was naive CD4+ T cells sorted from blood. The receptor source for this set is a man aged 25 to 40 in good health. The CDR3 runs from the conserved cysteine through the conserved F or W. The D gene is left open where the match is weak. Only some rows state a clone size, as once, few, many or a class for expanded clones.

CDR3: CASSEGRMNTEAFF; DNA: TGTGCCAGCAGCGAGGGGCGCATGAACACTGAAGCTTTCTTT; J: TRBJ1-1; length: 14; D: NA; V: TRBV11-3; size: NA
CDR3: CASSVGVEAYEQYF; DNA: TGTGCCAGCAGCGTAGGTGTAGAAGCCTACGAGCAGTACTTC; J: TRBJ2-7; length: 14; D: NA; V: TRBV9; size: NA
CDR3: CASSYGQGSVEQYF; DNA: TGTGCCAGCAGCTACGGACAGGGATCGGTCGAGCAGTACTTC; J: TRBJ2-7; length: 14; D: TRBD1; V: TRBV11-3; size: NA
CDR3: CAGSGQGANTEAFF; DNA: TGTGCCGGATCGGGACAGGGGGCAAACACTGAAGCTTTCTTT; J: TRBJ1-1; length: 14; D: TRBD1; V: TRBV2; size: NA
CDR3: CASSSGVNSNQPQHF; DNA: TGTGCCAGCAGTTCGGGTGTTAATAGCAATCAGCCCCAGCATTTT; J: TRBJ1-5; length: 15; D: NA; V: TRBV6-5; size: NA
CDR3: CASSTYSGTSTDTQYF; DNA: TGTGCCAGCAGCACGTATAGCGGTACTAGCACAGATACGCAGTATTTT; J: TRBJ2-3; length: 16; D: NA; V: TRBV7-9; size: NA
CDR3: CASSEFAGGGKTQYF; DNA: TGCGCCAGCAGTGAGTTTGCAGGGGGCGGAAAGACCCAGTACTTC; J: TRBJ2-5; length: 15; D: TRBD1; V: TRBV10-2; size: NA
CDR3: CASSDTINQPQHF; DNA: TGTGCCAGCAGTGACACTATCAATCAGCCCCAGCATTTT; J: TRBJ1-5; length: 13; D: NA; V: TRBV6-4; size: NA
CDR3: CASALGESTDTQYF; DNA: TGTGCCAGCGCCCTGGGGGAGAGCACAGATACGCAGTATTTT; J: TRBJ2-3; length: 14; D: NA; V: TRBV5-5; size: NA
CDR3: CAISARDESTDTQYF; DNA: TGTGCCATCAGTGCCCGGGACGAGAGCACAGATACGCAGTATTTT; J: TRBJ2-3; length: 15; D: NA; V: TRBV10-3; size: NA
CDR3: CASKGTGLAETGELFF; DNA: TGTGCCAGCAAGGGGACAGGCCTTGCGGAGACCGGGGAGCTGTTTTTT; J: TRBJ2-2; length: 16; D: TRBD1; V: TRBV25-1; size: NA
CDR3: CASRPGTPGRYEQYF; DNA: TGTGCCAGCAGACCCGGGACTCCTGGCAGGTACGAGCAGTACTTC; J: TRBJ2-7; length: 15; D: NA; V: TRBV6-5; size: NA
CDR3: CASSYGTLSTDTQYF; DNA: TGTGCCAGCAGCTACGGGACTCTTAGCACAGATACGCAGTATTTT; J: TRBJ2-3; length: 15; D: NA; V: TRBV7-9; size: NA
CDR3: CASSLPGDKNIQYF; DNA: TGTGCCAGCAGCCTACCGGGAGACAAAAACATTCAGTACTTC; J: TRBJ2-4; length: 14; D: NA; V: TRBV5-4; size: NA
CDR3: CASAFRSGALNYGYTF; DNA: TGTGCCAGCGCTTTCCGTTCGGGGGCCCTTAACTATGGCTACACCTTC; J: TRBJ1-2; length: 16; D: NA; V: TRBV5-6; size: once
CDR3: CASSPMGAGELFF; DNA: TGTGCCAGCAGTCCTATGGGTGCCGGGGAGCTGTTTTTT; J: TRBJ2-2; length: 13; D: NA; V: TRBV2; size: once
CDR3: CASSQDKGWTNEKLFF; DNA: TGCGCCAGCAGCCAAGATAAAGGGTGGACTAATGAAAAACTGTTTTTT; J: TRBJ1-4; length: 16; D: NA; V: TRBV4-1; size: NA
CDR3: CASSFSGDPQVNEQFF; DNA: TGTGCCAGCAGCTTTTCGGGGGACCCCCAGGTCAATGAGCAGTTCTTC; J: TRBJ2-1; length: 16; D: NA; V: TRBV7-2; size: NA
CDR3: CASSVGLSSIYSYEQYF; DNA: TGTGCCAGTAGTGTTGGACTATCTAGTATCTATTCCTACGAGCAGTACTTC; J: TRBJ2-7; length: 17; D: NA; V: TRBV19; size: NA
CDR3: CAWGDIAAGELFF; DNA: TGTGCCTGGGGGGACATTGCCGCCGGGGAGCTGTTTTTT; J: TRBJ2-2; length: 13; D: NA; V: TRBV30; size: NA
CDR3: CASRPLLGVGGYTF; DNA: TGTGCCAGCAGACCTCTTTTGGGGGTAGGAGGCTACACCTTC; J: TRBJ1-2; length: 14; D: NA; V: TRBV2; size: few
CDR3: CASSDAGGHPKLFF; DNA: TGTGCCAGCAGTGATGCAGGGGGCCATCCGAAACTGTTTTTT; J: TRBJ1-4; length: 14; D: TRBD1; V: TRBV25-1; size: NA
CDR3: CASSQGRGQANHNEQFF; DNA: TGCGCCAGCAGCCAAGGAAGAGGACAGGCTAATCACAATGAGCAGTTCTTC; J: TRBJ2-1; length: 17; D: TRBD1; V: TRBV4-3; size: NA
CDR3: CASAPRVAGELFF; DNA: TGCGCCAGCGCACCTCGGGTGGCCGGGGAGCTGTTTTTT; J: TRBJ2-2; length: 13; D: NA; V: TRBV10-2; size: NA
CDR3: CASSWRREQYF; DNA: TGTGCCAGCAGCTGGCGGCGGGAGCAGTACTTC; J: TRBJ2-7; length: 11; D: NA; V: TRBV7-2; size: few
CDR3: CASSLRLATNSYNEQFF; DNA: TGCGCCAGCAGCCTTAGACTGGCAACTAACTCCTACAATGAGCAGTTCTTC; J: TRBJ2-1; length: 17; D: NA; V: TRBV5-1; size: NA
CDR3: CASSQEGPAGGFEEQFF; DNA: TGCGCCAGCAGCCAAGAAGGTCCAGCGGGAGGCTTTGAGGAGCAGTTCTTC; J: TRBJ2-1; length: 17; D: TRBD2; V: TRBV4-3; size: NA
CDR3: CAISESDPNTQYF; DNA: TGTGCCATCAGTGAGTCGGATCCAAATACGCAGTATTTT; J: TRBJ2-3; length: 13; D: NA; V: TRBV10-3; size: NA
CDR3: CASSGRRWTSGSEGTDTQYF; DNA: TGTGCCAGCAGCGGACGGAGGTGGACTAGCGGGAGCGAAGGCACAGATACGCAGTATTTT; J: TRBJ2-3; length: 20; D: TRBD2; V: TRBV2; size: NA
CDR3: CASLRAGDETQYF; DNA: TGTGCCAGCCTCAGGGCCGGGGATGAGACCCAGTACTTC; J: TRBJ2-5; length: 13; D: NA; V: TRBV19; size: NA
CDR3: CASSYSIQESKQFF; DNA: TGTGCCAGCAGTTACTCCATTCAAGAGTCAAAACAGTTCTTC; J: TRBJ2-1; length: 14; D: NA; V: TRBV6-6; size: NA
CDR3: CASSPGIQRPGEQYF; DNA: TGTGCCAGCTCACCGGGGATCCAAAGACCGGGCGAGCAGTACTTC; J: TRBJ2-7; length: 15; D: NA; V: TRBV18; size: NA
CDR3: CASSLAIAGTYEQYF; DNA: TGTGCCAGCAGCCTAGCGATAGCGGGAACCTACGAGCAGTACTTC; J: TRBJ2-7; length: 15; D: TRBD2; V: TRBV11-3; size: NA
CDR3: CASSFTAGGRTLSYNEQFF; DNA: TGCGCCAGCAGCTTTACGGCGGGAGGGCGAACTCTATCCTACAATGAGCAGTTCTTC; J: TRBJ2-1; length: 19; D: TRBD2; V: TRBV5-1; size: NA
CDR3: CASSLVLAGGRDWGFTDTQYF; DNA: TGTGCCAGCAGCTTAGTGCTAGCGGGAGGGAGGGATTGGGGGTTTACAGATACGCAGTATTTT; J: TRBJ2-3; length: 21; D: TRBD2; V: TRBV7-8; size: NA
CDR3: CASSLRGRAGELFF; DNA: TGTGCCAGCAGCTTGCGGGGGCGCGCCGGGGAGCTGTTTTTT; J: TRBJ2-2; length: 14; D: NA; V: TRBV5-8; size: NA
CDR3: CASSYVKTVDGYTF; DNA: TGTGCCAGCAGTTATGTGAAGACAGTCGATGGCTACACCTTC; J: TRBJ1-2; length: 14; D: NA; V: TRBV28; size: NA
CDR3: CASSEVDRGKLFF; DNA: TGTGCCAGCAGTGAGGTCGACAGAGGGAAACTGTTTTTT; J: TRBJ1-4; length: 13; D: NA; V: TRBV2; size: NA
CDR3: CASSLQGASMFF; DNA: TGTGCCAGCAGCCTTCAGGGGGCGTCAATGTTCTTC; J: TRBJ2-1; length: 12; D: TRBD1; V: TRBV6-5; size: NA
CDR3: CASSMVTGTPQETQYF; DNA: TGTGCCAGTAGTATGGTCACCGGGACACCTCAAGAGACCCAGTACTTC; J: TRBJ2-5; length: 16; D: NA; V: TRBV19; size: once
CDR3: CASSVGQGARFGNEQFF; DNA: TGTGCCAGCAGTGTGGGTCAGGGGGCCCGCTTCGGGAATGAGCAGTTCTTC; J: TRBJ2-1; length: 17; D: TRBD1; V: TRBV2; size: NA
CDR3: CASSLGRAAPYEQYF; DNA: TGTGCCAGCAGCTTAGGAAGGGCAGCCCCCTACGAGCAGTACTTC; J: TRBJ2-7; length: 15; D: NA; V: TRBV11-2; size: NA